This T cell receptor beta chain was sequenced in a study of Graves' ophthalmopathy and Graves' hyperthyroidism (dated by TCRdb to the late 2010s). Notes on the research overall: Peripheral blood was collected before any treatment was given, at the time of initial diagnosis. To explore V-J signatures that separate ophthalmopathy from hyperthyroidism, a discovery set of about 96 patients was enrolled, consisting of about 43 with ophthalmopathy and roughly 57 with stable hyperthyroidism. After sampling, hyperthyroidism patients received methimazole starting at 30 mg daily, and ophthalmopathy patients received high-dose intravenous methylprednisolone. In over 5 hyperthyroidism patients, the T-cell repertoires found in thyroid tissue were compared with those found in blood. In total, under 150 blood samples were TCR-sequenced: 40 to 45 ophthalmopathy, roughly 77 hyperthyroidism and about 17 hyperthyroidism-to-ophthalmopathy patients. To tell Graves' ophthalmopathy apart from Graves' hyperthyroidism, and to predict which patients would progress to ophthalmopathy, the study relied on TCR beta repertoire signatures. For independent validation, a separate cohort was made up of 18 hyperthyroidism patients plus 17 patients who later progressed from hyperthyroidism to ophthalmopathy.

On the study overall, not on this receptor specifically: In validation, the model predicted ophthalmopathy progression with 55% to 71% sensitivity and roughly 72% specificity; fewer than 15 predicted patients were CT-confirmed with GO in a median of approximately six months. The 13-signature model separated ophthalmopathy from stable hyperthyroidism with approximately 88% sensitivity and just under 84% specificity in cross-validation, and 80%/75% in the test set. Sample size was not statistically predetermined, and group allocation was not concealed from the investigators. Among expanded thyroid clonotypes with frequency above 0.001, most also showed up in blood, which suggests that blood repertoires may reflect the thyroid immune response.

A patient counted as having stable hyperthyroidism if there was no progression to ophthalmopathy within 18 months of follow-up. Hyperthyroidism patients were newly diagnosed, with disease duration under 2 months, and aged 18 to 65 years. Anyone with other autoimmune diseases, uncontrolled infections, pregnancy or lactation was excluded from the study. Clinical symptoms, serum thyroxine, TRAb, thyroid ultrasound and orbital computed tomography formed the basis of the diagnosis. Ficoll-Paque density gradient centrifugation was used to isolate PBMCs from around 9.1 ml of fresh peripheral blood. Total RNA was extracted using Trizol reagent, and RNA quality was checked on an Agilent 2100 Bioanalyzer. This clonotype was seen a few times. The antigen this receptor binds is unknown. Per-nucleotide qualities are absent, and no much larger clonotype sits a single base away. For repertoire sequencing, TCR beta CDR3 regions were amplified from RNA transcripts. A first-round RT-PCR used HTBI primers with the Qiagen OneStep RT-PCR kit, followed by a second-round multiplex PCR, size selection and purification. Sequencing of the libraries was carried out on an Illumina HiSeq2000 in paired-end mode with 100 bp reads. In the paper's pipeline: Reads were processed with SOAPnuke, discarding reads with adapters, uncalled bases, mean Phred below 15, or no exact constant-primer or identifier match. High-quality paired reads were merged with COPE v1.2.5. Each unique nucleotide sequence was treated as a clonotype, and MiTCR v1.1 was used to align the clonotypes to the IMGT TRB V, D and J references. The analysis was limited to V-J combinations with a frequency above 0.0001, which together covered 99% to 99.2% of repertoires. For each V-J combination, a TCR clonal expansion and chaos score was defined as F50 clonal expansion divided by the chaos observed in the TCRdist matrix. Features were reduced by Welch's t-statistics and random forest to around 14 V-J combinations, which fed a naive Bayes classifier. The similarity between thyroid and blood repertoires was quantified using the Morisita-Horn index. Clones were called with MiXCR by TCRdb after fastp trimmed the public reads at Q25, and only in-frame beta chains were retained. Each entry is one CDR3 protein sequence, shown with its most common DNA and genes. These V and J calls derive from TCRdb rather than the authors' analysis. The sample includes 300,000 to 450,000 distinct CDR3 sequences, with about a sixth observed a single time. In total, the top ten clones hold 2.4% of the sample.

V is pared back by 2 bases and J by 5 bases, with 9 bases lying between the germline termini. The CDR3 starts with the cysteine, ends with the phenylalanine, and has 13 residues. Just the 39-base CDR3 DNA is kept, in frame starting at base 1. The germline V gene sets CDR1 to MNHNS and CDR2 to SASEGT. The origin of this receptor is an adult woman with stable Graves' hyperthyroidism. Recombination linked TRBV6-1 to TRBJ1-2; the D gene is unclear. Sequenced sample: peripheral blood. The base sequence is TGTGCCAGCAGTGAACGGGAGACGTATGGCTACACCTTC. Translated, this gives CASSERETYGYTF.